This T cell receptor beta chain was profiled in a study of Graves' ophthalmopathy and Graves' hyperthyroidism. RNA transcripts yielded amplified TCR beta CDR3 regions. Following a first-round RT-PCR that used HTBI primers, a second-round multiplex PCR was carried out. TCRdb re-called the multiplex PCR reads with MiXCR, one entry per CDR3 protein. The sample holds over a million distinct CDR3 sequences, about 36% seen once. Study-wide results and caveats: Prediction of ophthalmopathy progression reached roughly 64% sensitivity and roughly 72% specificity. Blood repertoires reportedly contained most expanded thyroid clonotypes above 0.001 frequency.

The germline V gene has CDR1 MNHNS and CDR2 SASEGT. V shed 7 bases and J shed 0 bases, with 6 bases lying between them. The CDR3 has 12 amino acids. Exclusion covered patients with other autoimmune diseases or uncontrolled infections (as well as pregnancy or lactation). Orbital computed tomography, thyroid ultrasound, TRAb, serum thyroxine and clinical symptoms formed the basis of diagnosis. Concerning this clonotype: Its matching antigen is unknown. Just one base apart from a much larger clone, this may be a read error.

Sequenced sample: peripheral blood or thyroid tissue (not recorded which). The origin of this receptor is an adult man with Graves' hyperthyroidism. J is TRBJ2-5 and V is TRBV6-1; a weak D match, TRBD2 (5 bases). As DNA, the CDR3 is TGTGCCAGCATGGAGGACCAAGAGACCCAGTACTTC. This encodes CASMEDQETQYF.